The clone carrying this T cell receptor (beta chain) was observed a handful of times. Its matching antigen is unknown. After removal of 1 base from V and 9 bases from J, the junction contained 15 bases not matched to a gene. This CDR3 comprises 17 residues. CDR1 is SEHNR and CDR2 is FQNEAQ in the germline V gene (reference sequence). The use of a sample-barcoded 5' primer and a J-beta primer mix characterized a second PCR of about 7 to 12 cycles. Each cDNA molecule, via a template-switch adaptor with 12 random nucleotides, was tagged. One entry per CDR3 protein results from TCRdb running MiXCR on the 5' RACE reads. The sample contains 800,000 to 1,000,000 distinct CDR3 sequences, about 48% of which appear only once. This entry comes from a study of blood T cells in healthy people across ages. Study details: About one barcoded beta molecule per two T cells was the capture yield of template switching. Points from the study as a whole: Relative to aged donors, long-lived donors carried more naive CD4+ cells and displayed higher diversity.

Source material: blood. The rearrangement links TRBV7-9 to TRBJ2-3, with 8 nucleotides matching TRBD2. The clonotype comes from a man aged 30-40 years in good health. The CDR3 here is CASSLVGGGPLLTTQYF. The CDR3 DNA is TGTGCCAGCAGCTTAGTAGGCGGGGGGCCTCTATTGACAACGCAGTATTTT.